The 8 T cell receptor beta chains in this list originate from one sample, sequenced in a study of response to subunit inactivated influenza vaccine. One entry per CDR3 protein results from TCRdb running MiXCR on the RT-PCR reads. This sample has about 520,000 distinct CDR3 sequences, with approximately 7.2% found just once. The specimen was PBMCs from blood, collected roughly 24 months after vaccination. These receptor sequences come from a man aged 50-75 years who received an inactivated influenza vaccine.

This clonotype was seen a handful of times. V is TRBV4-3 and J is TRBJ2-3; the D gene is possibly TRBD1 (5 bases). V shed 1 base and J shed 1 base, with 6 bases lying between them. This CDR3 is 14 amino acids long. Germline V gene data show CDR1 as LGHNA and CDR2 as YSLEER. CDR3 DNA: TGCGCCAGCAGCCAAGTCAGGGGCACAGATACGCAGTATTTT. Its protein is CASSQVRGTDTQYF.

This clonotype was observed a few times. The rearrangement uses TRBV5-8 and TRBJ1-3, with unresolved D. Trimming stripped 2 bases from V and 0 bases from J, with 9 bases between. There are 15 residues in the CDR3. Germline CDR1 is SGHTS and CDR2 is YDEGEE. The CDR3 DNA is TGTGCCAGCAGCTTTTCAGGCGGCTCTGGAAACACCATATATTTT. This sequence encodes CASSFSGGSGNTIYF.

The V and J genes are TRBV4-1 and TRBJ2-2; D gene uncertain. This CDR3 comprises 16 residues. Germline CDR1 is MGHRA and CDR2 is YSYEKL. Trimming stripped 1 base from V and 6 bases from J, with 15 bases between. The CDR3, as DNA: TGCGCCAGCAGCCAAGTTTCAGGAAGAGAGTCCGGGGAGCTGTTTTTT. Translated: CASSQVSGRESGELFF.

This clonotype was counted only a few times. The chain has TRBV14 and TRBJ2-1; TRBD1 matches 8 bases. V shed 4 bases and J 0 bases; nucleotides not matched to a gene: 5. The germline CDR1 and CDR2 sequences are SGHDN and FVKESK. The CDR3 runs 16 residues. CDR3 sequence: CASSRDRLSSYNEQFF. In nucleotides, the CDR3 is TGTGCCAGCAGCCGGGACAGGCTAAGCTCCTACAATGAGCAGTTCTTC. Drawing the rest from reference TRBV14 and TRBJ2-1, the complete variable domain is EAGVTQFPSHSVIEKGQTVTLRCDPISGHDNLYWYRRVMGKEIKFLLHFVKESKQDESGMPNNRFLAERTGGTYSTLKVQPAELEDSGVYFCASSRDRLSSYNEQFFGPGTRLTVL.

There are a few counts of this clonotype. J is TRBJ2-7 and V is TRBV10-2, with 10 bases that match TRBD2. This CDR3 is 13 amino acids long. V was clipped by 7 bases and J by 3 bases; unmatched bases: 3. Per the germline V gene, CDR1 is WSHSY and CDR2 is SAAADI. The CDR3: CASKLAGFYEQYF. CDR3 bases: TGCGCCAGCAAACTAGCGGGATTCTACGAGCAGTACTTC.

This clonotype has at least ten counts. The rearrangement joins TRBV5-1 to TRBJ1-1, with TRBD1 matching 7 bases. Per the germline V gene, CDR1 is SGHRS and CDR2 is YFSETQ. The junction had 13 bases not matched to a gene; V was cut back by 4 bases and J by 1 base. The CDR3 covers 17 residues. The CDR3 region has the DNA TGCGCCAGCAGCATAAGGGGGCCTGGGGCCGGGAACACTGAAGCTTTCTTT. Encoded protein: CASSIRGPGAGNTEAFF.

The V call is TRBV7-9, the J call TRBJ2-5; the D gene is possibly TRBD2 (5 bases). The CDR3 contains 14 residues. V shed 3 bases and J shed 1 base, with 9 bases lying between them. The V gene's germline CDR1 is SEHNR and CDR2 FQNEAQ (reference sequence). CDR3 nucleotides: TGTGCCAGCAGCTTGGAGGTTCTCCAAGAGACCCAGTACTTC. Protein: CASSLEVLQETQYF.

This clonotype has a count of ten or more. This sequence joins TRBV28 and TRBJ2-7; tentative D call: TRBD1 (6 bases). Trimming cost V 2 bases and J 2 bases, with 10 bases left between them. Per germline, CDR1 MDHEN and CDR2 SYDVKM. The CDR3 runs to 14 residues. DNA for the CDR3: TGTGCCAGCAGTTTAAGGGGACAAACCTACGAGCAGTACTTC. It is translated as CASSLRGQTYEQYF.